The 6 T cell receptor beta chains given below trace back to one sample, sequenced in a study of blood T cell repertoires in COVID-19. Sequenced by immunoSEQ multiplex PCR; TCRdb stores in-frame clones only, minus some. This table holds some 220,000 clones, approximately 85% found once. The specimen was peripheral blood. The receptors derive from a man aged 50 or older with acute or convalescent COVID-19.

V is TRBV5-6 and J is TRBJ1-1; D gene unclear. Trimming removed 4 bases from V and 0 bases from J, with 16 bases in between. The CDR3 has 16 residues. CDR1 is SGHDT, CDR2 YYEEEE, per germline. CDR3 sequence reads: CASSITFRHLNTEAFF. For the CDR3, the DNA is TGTGCCAGCAGCATCACCTTCAGGCACTTGAACACTGAAGCTTTCTTT.

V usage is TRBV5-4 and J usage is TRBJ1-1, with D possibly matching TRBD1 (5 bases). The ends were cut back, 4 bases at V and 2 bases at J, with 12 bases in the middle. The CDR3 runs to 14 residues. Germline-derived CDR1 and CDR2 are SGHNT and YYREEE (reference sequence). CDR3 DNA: TGTGCCAGCAGCAACAGACAGACCAACACTGAAGCTTTCTTT. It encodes CASSNRQTNTEAFF.

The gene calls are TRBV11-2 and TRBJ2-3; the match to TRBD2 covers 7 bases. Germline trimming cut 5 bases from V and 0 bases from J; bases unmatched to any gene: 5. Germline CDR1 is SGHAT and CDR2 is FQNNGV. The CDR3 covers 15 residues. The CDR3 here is CASSRGESSTDTQYF. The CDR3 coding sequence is TGTGCCAGCAGCCGGGGGGAATCTAGCACAGATACGCAGTATTTT.

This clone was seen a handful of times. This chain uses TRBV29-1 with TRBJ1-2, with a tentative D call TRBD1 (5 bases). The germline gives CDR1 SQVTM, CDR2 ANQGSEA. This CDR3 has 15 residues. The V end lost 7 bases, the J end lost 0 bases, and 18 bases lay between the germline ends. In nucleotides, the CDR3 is TGCAGCGCCCCGGGGGGGGACGGAGCTAACTATGGCTACACCTTC. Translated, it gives CSAPGGDGANYGYTF.

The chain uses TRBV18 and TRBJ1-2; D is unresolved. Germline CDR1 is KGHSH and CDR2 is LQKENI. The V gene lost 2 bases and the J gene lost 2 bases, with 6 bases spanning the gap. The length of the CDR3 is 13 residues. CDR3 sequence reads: CASSPAHNYGYTF. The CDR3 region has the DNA TGTGCCAGCTCACCAGCGCACAACTATGGCTACACCTTC.

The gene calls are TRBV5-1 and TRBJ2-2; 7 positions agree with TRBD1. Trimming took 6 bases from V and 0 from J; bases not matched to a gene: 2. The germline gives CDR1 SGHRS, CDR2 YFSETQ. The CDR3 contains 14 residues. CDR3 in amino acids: CASTGTANTGELFF. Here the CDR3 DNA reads TGCGCCAGCACCGGGACAGCGAACACCGGGGAGCTGTTTTTT.